This T cell receptor (beta chain) originates from a study of post-analysis software for immune sequencing data. As for the study in general: Some patients lacked subtype; others had relapsing-remitting, secondary progressive or progressive-relapsing disease.

Looked up from germline, CDR1 is SEHNR and CDR2 is FQNEAQ (reference sequence). V was pared by 5 bases and J by 6 bases, with 10 bases of the junction left unmatched. This CDR3 region has 14 residues. The TCR beta cDNA libraries contained unique molecular identifiers. TCRdb used MiXCR to reprocess the PCR reads, holding one entry per CDR3 protein. The sample consists of roughly 570,000 distinct CDR3 sequences, 34% of them appearing once. For this clonotype: The target antigen is unknown.

Study-wide results and caveats: Patients had higher frequencies than controls of roughly five TRBV segments, including TRBV5-6, TRBV5-1 and TRBV20-1. People with multiple sclerosis had a significantly lower normalized Chao1 diversity than controls did.

The sample consisted of blood. The chain links TRBV7-9 to TRBJ2-7, with TRBD1 identical over 7 bases. The clonotype originates from a girl aged 2 to 17 with multiple sclerosis. CDR3 sequence reads: CASSQGQLRGEQYF. The CDR3, as DNA: TGTGCCAGCAGCCAGGGACAGCTTCGCGGCGAGCAGTACTTC.